This T cell receptor (beta chain) was sequenced for a study of Ad26.COV2.S vaccination and SARS-CoV-2 variants. The protocol was immunoSEQ multiplex PCR, while the TCRdb copy is restricted to in-frame clones and leaves out a portion. The table includes roughly 420,000 clones, 89% detected once. V lost 3 bases, J lost 10 bases, and 15 bases stayed unmatched. This CDR3 is built from 17 residues. Germline CDR1 is MDHEN and CDR2 is SYDVKM. Comments on this clone: Its specificity is unknown.

Documented treatment: about 20 received Ad26.COV2.S at low or high dose, single or two shots; 5 received placebo; per-sample allocation not given. Samples analyzed were those drawn on day 63 after the first vaccine or placebo injection. The study's findings and limits: The breadth of spike-specific CD8+ and CD4+ T cell responses after vaccination was reportedly substantial.

This clonotype was obtained from a person aged 18 to 59 who received the Ad26.COV2.S COVID-19 vaccine or a placebo. The starting material was peripheral blood, obtained in a trial of Ad26.COV2.S vaccine versus placebo. The chain recombines TRBV28 with TRBJ2-1; TRBD2 agrees at 10 bases. The CDR3 DNA reads as TGTGCCAGCAGTTTTCTAGCGGGAGCACAACAAGAGGTGGAGCAGTTCTTC. It codes for CASSFLAGAQQEVEQFF.